The 18 T cell receptor beta chains presented below share a single source sample, sequenced in a study of shared clonotypes between healthy human individuals (dated by TCRdb to the early 2020s). CD8 naive samples were CD45RO-negative cells positively selected for CCR7, giving a CD45RA+CCR7+ population that excluded TemRA cells. The receptor library was made with the immunoSEQ multiplex PCR assay. TCRdb's version of the immuneACCESS table is confined to in-frame rearrangements and falls short of the full clone set. An unresolved V gene accounts for under half of the shortfall where checked; the remainder is of unknown origin. For this sample there are roughly 600,000 clones; roughly 98% appear just once. The ten largest clones represent 0.3% of the sample. The sample consisted of naive CD8+ T cells sorted from blood. What this sample's cell subset or site label stands for: CD45RA+CCR7+. The receptors here all came from a man in his thirties or forties in good health.

The CDR3 bases are TGTGCCAGCAGCATAGACTTCTATGGCTACACCTTC. Translated, it gives CASSIDFYGYTF. The rearrangement joins TRBV7-9 to TRBJ1-2; D gene unclear. The length of the CDR3 is 12 residues. Germline V CDR1 and CDR2: SEHNR, FQNEAQ (reference sequence). Trimming took 5 bases from V and 4 from J, leaving 8 bases between them.

This clone has a single count. The chain joins TRBV15 to TRBJ2-3; TRBD2 might be the D (5 bases). The CDR3 has 15 amino acids. From germline, CDR1 is LNHNV and CDR2 YYDKDF (reference sequence). V dropped 9 bases and J dropped 2 bases, with 18 bases sitting between them. The CDR3 region is CATIRGRENTDTQYF. CDR3 bases: TGTGCCACAATTCGGGGAAGGGAGAACACAGATACGCAGTATTTT.

This clone has a single count. This rearrangement joins TRBV15 to TRBJ1-1; the match to TRBD1 covers 8 bases. CDR1 LNHNV and CDR2 YYDKDF come from the germline V gene (reference sequence). V shed 2 bases, J shed 8 bases, and the junction held 4 bases outside the gene matches. The CDR3 spans 13 residues. CDR3 bases: TGTGCCACCAGCAGACAGGGGGCTTGGGAAGCTTTCTTT. Its translation is CATSRQGAWEAFF.

The rearrangement links TRBV7-9 to TRBJ2-2; weak D call: TRBD1 (5 bases). V was trimmed by 9 bases and J by 6 bases, leaving 14 bases between them. CDR3 size: 13 residues. The germline V gene encodes CDR1 SEHNR and CDR2 FQNEAQ (reference sequence). CDR3 nucleotides: TGTGCCAGTAACCCAGGGTCATCCGGGGAGCTGTTTTTT. Translating it yields CASNPGSSGELFF.

The CDR3 sequence: CASWEGEGYTF. The DNA for the CDR3 is TGTGCCAGCTGGGAGGGGGAGGGCTACACCTTC. The chain employs TRBV28 and TRBJ1-2, with a possible D match to TRBD1 (6 bases). The CDR3 length is 11 residues. Looked up from germline, CDR1 is MDHEN and CDR2 is SYDVKM. Trimming took 8 bases from V and 8 from J, leaving 12 bases between them.

This clone was seen once. This sequence joins TRBV10-2 and TRBJ1-2; weak D call: TRBD1 (5 bases). Germline values: CDR1 WSHSY, CDR2 SAAADI. V was shortened by 1 base and J by 8 bases, with 14 bases between the two germline ends. The CDR3 runs to 14 residues. CDR3 sequence reads: CASSEWTPGDGYTF. DNA of the CDR3: TGCGCCAGCAGTGAGTGGACCCCGGGGGACGGCTACACCTTC.

In DNA, the CDR3 is TGTGCCAGCAGCTTGTATAGCGGGAGCTACGAGCAGTACTTC. Translated, it gives CASSLYSGSYEQYF. The chain uses TRBV11-1 and TRBJ2-7; 9 bases line up with TRBD2. Germline V gene data show CDR1 as SGHAT and CDR2 as FQDESV (reference sequence). This CDR3 has 14 amino acids. V trimming: 3 bases; J trimming: 3 bases; junction bases outside the gene matches: 3.

The rearrangement uses TRBV19 and TRBJ2-5; 12 bases map to TRBD2. Germline CDR1 is LNHDA and CDR2 is SQIVND (reference sequence). V shed 6 bases and J 5 bases; nucleotides not matched to a gene: 4. The CDR3 contains 14 residues. The DNA of the CDR3 is TGTGCCAGTAGCCCTAGCGGGAGGGGGGAGACCCAGTACTTC. It translates to CASSPSGRGETQYF.

The chain joins TRBV5-8 to TRBJ2-1; D gene ambiguous. V lost 4 bases and J lost 3, with 14 bases in between. Germline V lookup: CDR1 SGHTS, CDR2 YDEGEE. CDR3 length equals 15 residues. The CDR3 DNA reads TGTGCCAGCAGCCCCGAAAGGGAAAGCTACAATGAGCAGTTCTTC. This encodes CASSPERESYNEQFF.

This chain joins TRBV28 and TRBJ2-5, with 9 nucleotides matching TRBD1. V shed 3 bases, J shed 4 bases, and the junction held 6 bases outside the gene matches. The CDR3 is 15 amino acids. Germline lookup yields CDR1 MDHEN and CDR2 SYDVKM. The CDR3 protein is CASSLGQGIRETQYF. DNA for the CDR3: TGTGCCAGCAGTTTGGGACAGGGAATTCGAGAGACCCAGTACTTC.

J is TRBJ2-6 and V is TRBV6-1; D is unclear. Germline lookup yields CDR1 MNHNS and CDR2 SASEGT. CDR3 length equals 15 residues. The V end was cut by 5 bases, the J end by 5 bases, with 13 bases between. The CDR3 DNA sequence: TGTGCCAGCAGTTCCCAAAGGACCCGGGCCAACGTCCTGACTTTC. This codes for CASSSQRTRANVLTF.

The chain links TRBV9 to TRBJ2-7, with a tentative D call TRBD1 (6 bases). Germline V gives CDR1 SGDLS, CDR2 YYNGEE. The CDR3 extends over 11 amino acids. V was trimmed by 4 bases and J by 5 bases, leaving 7 bases between them. The CDR3, as DNA: TGTGCCAGCAGCCAGGGGAACGAGCAGTACTTC. This translates into CASSQGNEQYF.

The CDR3 loop is CASSELQGNYGYTF. CDR3 nucleotides: TGTGCCAGCAGTGAACTGCAGGGGAACTATGGCTACACCTTC. The chain combines TRBV25-1 with TRBJ1-2, with a weak D call TRBD1 (6 bases). V lost 2 bases and J 2 bases, leaving 9 bases between the germline ends. CDR3 length: 14 residues. Germline lookup yields CDR1 MGHDK and CDR2 SYGVNS.

The chain uses TRBV28 and TRBJ2-7; 7 bases map to TRBD1. From germline, CDR1 is MDHEN and CDR2 SYDVKM. With 1 base clipped from V and 7 bases from J, the junction kept 10 bases outside the gene matches. This CDR3 region has 15 residues. CDR3 in amino acids: CASSLLSRGLEEQYF. The CDR3, as DNA: TGTGCCAGCAGTTTATTGAGTAGGGGGCTTGAAGAGCAGTACTTC.

The gene calls are TRBV11-2 and TRBJ2-7; the match to TRBD2 covers 7 bases. In germline, CDR1 is SGHAT, CDR2 FQNNGV. The CDR3 has 17 residues. Unmatched junction bases numbered 16, after V lost 3 bases and J lost 5 bases. The CDR3: CASSFSAGPTHVNEQYF. In nucleotides, the CDR3 is TGTGCCAGCAGCTTCTCAGCGGGACCCACTCATGTGAACGAGCAGTACTTC. Combining the CDR3 with reference TRBV11-2 and TRBJ2-7 gives the whole variable domain EAGVAQSPRYKIIEKRQSVAFWCNPISGHATLYWYQQILGQGPKLLIQFQNNGVVDDSQLPKDRFSAERLKGVDSTLKIQPAKLEDSAVYLCASSFSAGPTHVNEQYFGPGTRLTVT.

The gene calls are TRBV6-1 and TRBJ2-7; no clear D. The germline V and J ends were trimmed by 7 bases and 3 bases, with 7 bases remaining between them. Germline CDR1 MNHNS, CDR2 SASEGT. The CDR3 has 11 residues. The CDR3 sequence is CASISYYEQYF. CDR3 coding DNA: TGTGCCAGCATTAGCTACTACGAGCAGTACTTC.

Regarding this clone: Other DNA variants within this sample encode the same CDR3. The rearrangement uses TRBV27 and TRBJ2-5; D may be TRBD2 (6 bases). The CDR3 consists of 14 residues. V was shortened by 1 base and J by 5 bases, with 11 bases between the two germline ends. In germline, CDR1 is MNHEY, CDR2 SMNVEV (reference sequence). The CDR3 is CASSLLGGGETQYF. The CDR3 DNA sequence: TGTGCCAGCAGTTTATTGGGGGGTGGGGAGACCCAGTACTTC.

The CDR3 nucleotides read TGTGCCAGCAGTACGACAGGAGTTGAATATGGCTACACCTTC. It is translated as CASSTTGVEYGYTF. The chain has TRBV6-5 and TRBJ1-2; D possibly corresponds to TRBD1 (6 bases). CDR3 size: 14 residues. Trimming cost V 5 bases and J 5 bases, with 15 bases left between them. Germline V gene lookup returns CDR1 MNHEY and CDR2 SVGAGI.